One and the same sample provided the 32 T cell receptor beta chains below, sequenced in a study of blood T cell repertoires in COVID-19. Repertoires were generated with immunoSEQ multiplex PCR, while TCRdb's copy carries only in-frame clones and drops some. The table has 180,000 or so clones, approximately 89% seen once. The specimen was peripheral blood. The receptor source for this set is a woman aged 30 to 39 with acute or convalescent COVID-19.

The chain carries TRBV5-1 and TRBJ1-6, with 10 bases fitting TRBD1. This CDR3 is 16 amino acids long. Germline V gene data show CDR1 as SGHRS and CDR2 as YFSETQ. V shed 2 bases and J 7 bases; nucleotides not matched to a gene: 6. CDR3 DNA sequence: TGCGCCAGCAGCTTACAGGGGACAGGGGTGAATTCACCCCTCCACTTT. Translation gives CASSLQGTGVNSPLHF.

The chain uses TRBV5-6 and TRBJ1-2; D might be TRBD1 (5 bases). The CDR3 is made up of 13 amino acids. The ends were cut back, 4 bases at V and 5 bases at J, with 12 bases in the middle. Germline V gene data show CDR1 as SGHDT and CDR2 as YYEEEE. The CDR3 loop is CASSPGLRYGYTF. As DNA, the CDR3 is TGTGCCAGCAGCCCGGGACTCCGTTATGGCTACACCTTC.

The chain recombines TRBV4-2 with TRBJ1-1; D possibly corresponds to TRBD1 (6 bases). V lost 7 bases and J 0 bases, leaving 12 bases between the germline ends. CDR3 length: 14 amino acids. The V gene's germline CDR1 is LGHNA and CDR2 YNFKEQ. CDR3: CASTLTGMNTEAFF. CDR3 in DNA: TGTGCCAGCACGTTGACAGGTATGAACACTGAAGCTTTCTTT.

The V gene is TRBV28, the J gene TRBJ2-5, with D possibly TRBD1 on 5 matching bases. There are 13 residues in the CDR3. V lost 2 bases to trimming and J lost 6 bases, with 10 bases between them. Germline CDR1 reads MDHEN; CDR2 reads SYDVKM. The DNA for the CDR3 is TGTGCCAGCAGTTTAACAGGTGGAAAGACCCAGTACTTC. Protein: CASSLTGGKTQYF.

The chain joins TRBV18 to TRBJ2-1; D is uncertain. Trimming cost V 2 bases and J 0 bases, with 5 bases left between them. The germline V gene encodes CDR1 KGHSH and CDR2 LQKENI. CDR3 length: 14 residues. The CDR3 loop reads CASSPSGSYNEQFF. CDR3 in DNA: TGTGCCAGCTCACCATCGGGCTCCTACAATGAGCAGTTCTTC.

In DNA form, the CDR3 reads TGTGCCAGCAGTAATACCTACAATGAGCAGTTCTTC. Its protein is CASSNTYNEQFF. The gene calls are TRBV12-3 or TRBV12-4 and TRBJ2-1; D remains unclear. Trimming left V 5 bases short and J 2 bases short, with 4 bases between. CDR3 length equals 12 residues.

The rearrangement links TRBV5-4 to TRBJ2-3; 12 bases map to TRBD1. This CDR3 contains 17 residues. Trimming took 4 bases from V and 1 from J; bases not matched to a gene: 7. The germline gives CDR1 SGHNT, CDR2 YYREEE (reference sequence). CDR3 region: CASSTGTGGAGTDTQYF. DNA for the CDR3: TGTGCCAGCAGCACCGGGACAGGGGGCGCGGGCACAGATACGCAGTATTTT.

The chain links TRBV5-1 to TRBJ1-2; D is ambiguous. Germline V gene lookup returns CDR1 SGHRS and CDR2 YFSETQ. Trimming pared 4 bases from V and 0 bases from J, leaving 7 bases between. This CDR3 contains 13 residues. CDR3 bases: TGCGCCAGCAGCCCAATCCCTAACTATGGCTACACCTTC. Translated: CASSPIPNYGYTF.

The chain combines TRBV28 with TRBJ1-1; TRBD1 agrees at 10 bases. The CDR3 has 15 residues. V was pared by 6 bases and J by 7 bases, with 11 bases of the junction left unmatched. Germline values: CDR1 MDHEN, CDR2 SYDVKM. CDR3 residues: CASRPETGGADEAFF. The CDR3 nucleotides are TGTGCCAGCAGACCCGAGACAGGGGGCGCGGATGAAGCTTTCTTT.

This chain uses TRBV28 with TRBJ1-2; weak D call: TRBD1 (5 bases). Germline loops: CDR1 MDHEN, CDR2 SYDVKM. The CDR3 sequence is 13 residues long. V was pared by 9 bases and J by 3 bases, with 14 bases between. The CDR3 DNA follows: TGTGCCAGTGCTCAGGGTCCGTACTATGGCTACACCTTC. Its protein is CASAQGPYYGYTF.

The chain joins TRBV19 to TRBJ2-6, with D possibly matching TRBD2 (5 bases). The CDR3 runs 15 residues. V was cut by 5 bases and J by 1 base, with 9 bases left in between. CDR1 LNHDA and CDR2 SQIVND come from the germline V gene (reference sequence). CDR3 coding DNA: TGTGCCAGTAGTTTCGGAGGATCTGGGGCCAACGTCCTGACTTTC. Translation gives CASSFGGSGANVLTF.

V and J are TRBV5-1 and TRBJ2-7; 9 bases match TRBD2. Germline-derived CDR1 and CDR2 are SGHRS and YFSETQ. Trimming took 1 base from V and 3 from J; bases not matched to a gene: 8. The CDR3 covers 16 residues. The CDR3 region has the DNA TGCGCCAGCAGCTTGTCGGAGCTAGCGGGACTCTACGAGCAGTACTTC. Amino acid sequence: CASSLSELAGLYEQYF.

This chain uses TRBV5-1 with TRBJ1-4, with D possibly TRBD1 on 6 matching bases. The CDR3 totals 13 residues. In germline, CDR1 is SGHRS, CDR2 YFSETQ. Trimming removed 7 bases from V and 5 bases from J, with 12 bases in between. CDR3 coding DNA: TGCGCCAGCCACAGGGCCGGGAATGAAAAACTGTTTTTT. Translating it yields CASHRAGNEKLFF.

The chain combines TRBV5-6 with TRBJ2-4; the match to TRBD2 covers 8 bases. The CDR3 totals 16 residues. The germline V gene encodes CDR1 SGHDT and CDR2 YYEEEE. After removal of 3 bases from V and 0 bases from J, the junction contained 5 bases not matched to a gene. The CDR3 DNA follows: TGTGCCAGCAGCTCCCGACTAGCGCTAGCCAAAAACATTCAGTACTTC. Translation gives CASSSRLALAKNIQYF. The entire variable domain, with the rest obtained from reference TRBV5-6 and TRBJ2-4, is as follows: DAGVTQSPTHLIKTRGQQVTLRCSPKSGHDTVSWYQQALGQGPQFIFQYYEEEERQRGNFPDRFSGHQFPNYSSELNVNALLLGDSALYLCASSSRLALAKNIQYFGAGTRLSVL.

CDR3 region: CASSRGRSYNEQFF. The CDR3 bases are TGTGCCAGCAGTCGAGGGCGGTCCTACAATGAGCAGTTCTTC. The V gene is TRBV7-2, the J gene TRBJ2-1; tentative D call: TRBD2 (5 bases). The V end lost 6 bases, the J end lost 1 base, and 10 bases lay between the germline ends. The CDR3 contains 14 residues. From germline, CDR1 is SGHTA and CDR2 FQGNSA.

The V and J genes are TRBV20-1 and TRBJ2-3; D possibly corresponds to TRBD1 (6 bases). Between the trimmed V and J ends, which lost 3 bases and 4 bases, there was a span of 14 bases. Germline-derived CDR1 and CDR2 are DFQATT and SNEGSKA (reference sequence). CDR3 length: 14 residues. CDR3 in DNA: TGCAGTGCTAGTGGACAGATTACCTCAGATACGCAGTATTTT. This codes for CSASGQITSDTQYF.

The rearrangement links TRBV28 to TRBJ1-1; no definite D call. CDR1 is MDHEN and CDR2 is SYDVKM in the germline V gene. The CDR3 is 12 amino acids. V was clipped by 3 bases and J by 8 bases, with 10 bases between them. The CDR3 bases are TGTGCCAGCAGTTTGCTCCTGAGGGAAGCTTTCTTT. As protein: CASSLLLREAFF.

The V call is TRBV10-2, the J call TRBJ2-7, with TRBD2 matching 8 bases. From germline, CDR1 is WSHSY and CDR2 SAAADI. J gave up 3 bases and V 8 bases, and 12 bases lay outside the gene matches. CDR3 length: 15 residues. The DNA for the CDR3 is TGCGCCAGCCATAGAGCGGGAGATATTGGCTACGAGCAGTACTTC. Translating gives CASHRAGDIGYEQYF.

This clone was detected only once. The chain links TRBV5-1 to TRBJ2-1; 7 nucleotides match TRBD2. Germline CDR1 and CDR2: SGHRS and YFSETQ. The CDR3 extends over 15 amino acids. The trim removed 0 bases at V and 7 bases at J, leaving 7 bases unmatched. The CDR3 DNA follows: TGCGCCAGCAGCTTGGCTAGCGGCAACAAAAATGAGCAGTTCTTC. As protein: CASSLASGNKNEQFF.

The chain uses TRBV6-5 and TRBJ1-2; tentative D call: TRBD1 (6 bases). Trimming shortened V by 5 bases and J by 3 bases, and 10 bases separated the two germline ends. This CDR3 contains 13 residues. Germline V CDR1 and CDR2: MNHEY, SVGAGI. The CDR3 DNA sequence: TGTGCCAGCAGTCCCGACAGGTACTATGGCTACACCTTC. Protein product: CASSPDRYYGYTF.

The CDR3 protein is CASLLEMNTEAFF. As DNA, the CDR3 is TGTGCCAGCCTCCTCGAGATGAACACTGAAGCTTTCTTT. This rearrangement joins TRBV7-9 to TRBJ1-1, with D unclear. The CDR3 is 13 residues long. Trimming shortened V by 8 bases and J by 0 bases, and 10 bases separated the two germline ends. CDR1 is SEHNR and CDR2 is FQNEAQ in the germline V gene (reference sequence).

The chain combines TRBV28 with TRBJ2-1; the D gene is possibly TRBD1 (6 bases). CDR1 MDHEN and CDR2 SYDVKM come from the germline V gene. The CDR3 is 14 amino acids. Trimming removed 1 base from V and 8 bases from J, with 12 bases in between. The CDR3 coding sequence is TGTGCCAGCAGTTTATTACAGGGAACGGATGAGCAGTTCTTC. Encoded protein: CASSLLQGTDEQFF.

The sample holds one count of this clone. The gene calls are TRBV3-1 (or the pseudogene TRBV3-2) and TRBJ2-2, with 7 bases fitting TRBD2. Trimming cost V 5 bases and J 5 bases; bases outside gene matches: 5. Germline V gene data show CDR1 as LGHDT and CDR2 as YNNKEL (reference sequence). This CDR3 region has 14 residues. The CDR3 DNA follows: TGTGCCAGCAGCGCGCCGGGAGGTACCGGGGAGCTGTTTTTT. This gives the protein CASSAPGGTGELFF.

The chain combines TRBV7-9 with TRBJ2-7; D is perhaps TRBD2 (5 bases). V gave up 1 base and J gave up 4 bases, with 14 bases separating them. The germline V gene encodes CDR1 SEHNR and CDR2 FQNEAQ (reference sequence). This CDR3 has 15 amino acids. This chain's CDR3 is CASSLVEGNPYEQYF. CDR3 bases: TGTGCCAGCAGCTTAGTAGAGGGAAACCCTTACGAGCAGTACTTC.

DNA for the CDR3: TGTGCCAGCAGGTTCAATGTCGCGAACACCATATATTTT. Its translation is CASRFNVANTIYF. The chain uses TRBV12-3 or TRBV12-4 and TRBJ1-3, with D hard to call. This CDR3 has 13 amino acids. Trimming stripped 6 bases from V and 7 bases from J, with 13 bases between.

The CDR3 coding sequence is TGTGCCAGCAGCCACCGGGACAGGGGTGAAGCTTTCTTT. This encodes CASSHRDRGEAFF. This chain links TRBV28 with TRBJ1-1, with 10 bases fitting TRBD1. The CDR3 is 13 residues long. From germline, CDR1 is MDHEN and CDR2 SYDVKM. With V trimmed by 6 bases and J by 7 bases, 5 bases remained unmatched.

This sequence joins TRBV7-5 and TRBJ2-1; the D call of TRBD2 is as the table states it, not checked on the DNA. TRBV7-5 is an annotated pseudogene. The CDR3 runs to 15 residues. The CDR3, as DNA: TGTGCCAGAAGCTTAGTTTGGAGCTCCTACAATGAGCAGTTCTTC. This translates into CARSLVWSSYNEQFF.

The chain links TRBV5-1 to TRBJ1-5; a weak D match, TRBD1 (5 bases). The CDR3 runs 15 residues. V dropped 3 bases and J dropped 11 bases, with 21 bases sitting between them. CDR1 SGHRS and CDR2 YFSETQ come from the germline V gene. CDR3 nucleotides: TGCGCCAGCAGCTCCGGTGGGACTCCGGGCGAGACCCAGCATTTT. It translates to CASSSGGTPGETQHF.

The chain recombines TRBV2 with TRBJ2-1, with TRBD2 matching 8 bases. The CDR3 has 14 residues. Germline CDR1 and CDR2: SNHLY and FYNNEI. J lost 6 bases, V lost 6 bases, and 7 bases had no gene match. The CDR3 loop is CASRLMGTSNEQFF. The CDR3 DNA follows: TGTGCCAGCAGGCTAATGGGGACTAGCAATGAGCAGTTCTTC.

This rearrangement joins TRBV28 to TRBJ1-4; 7 nucleotides agree with TRBD1. J was trimmed by 0 bases and V by 5 bases; bases with no gene match: 6. The CDR3 length is 16 residues. Germline CDR1 and CDR2: MDHEN and SYDVKM. CDR3 DNA sequence: TGTGCCAGCAGTCCCACAGGGGTTACAACTAATGAAAAACTGTTTTTT. Its translation is CASSPTGVTTNEKLFF.

This clone was picked up one time. The chain joins TRBV7-9 to TRBJ2-1; D call uncertain. The CDR3 spans 11 residues. Trimming took 5 bases from V and 7 from J, leaving 6 bases between them. Per the germline V gene, CDR1 is SEHNR and CDR2 is FQNEAQ (reference sequence). The CDR3 here is CASSTFNEQFF. The CDR3 region has the DNA TGTGCCAGCAGCACATTTAATGAGCAGTTCTTC.

The chain is built from TRBV6-5 and TRBJ2-2, with D maybe TRBD1 (6 bases). Trimming removed 4 bases at V and 2 bases at J, with 14 bases between. CDR1 and CDR2 (germline): MNHEY, SVGAGI. The CDR3 loop spans 16 amino acids. The CDR3 nucleotides read TGTGCCAGCAGTTTTGACAGGAGAATAAACACCGGGGAGCTGTTTTTT. Translation gives CASSFDRRINTGELFF.